The 19 T cell receptor beta chains in this list originate from one sample, sequenced in a study of blood T cell repertoires in COVID-19. Sequenced by immunoSEQ multiplex PCR; TCRdb stores in-frame clones only, minus some. The data contain over 150,000 clones, roughly 86% of them singletons. The source material was peripheral blood. The source is a man aged 50 or older with active or convalescent COVID-19.

The V call is TRBV3-1 (or the pseudogene TRBV3-2), the J call TRBJ1-3, with TRBD1 matching 12 bases. Germline V gene sequence: CDR1 LGHDT, CDR2 YNNKEL (reference sequence). The CDR3 length is 17 residues. V was clipped by 5 bases and J by 4 bases; unmatched bases: 9. CDR3 nucleotide sequence: TGTGCCAGCAGCACCCACGGGACAGGGGGCCGCGGAAACACCATATATTTT. Translating gives CASSTHGTGGRGNTIYF.

CDR3 sequence (DNA): TGTGCCAGCAGGGGGACTAGCGGGTACAATGAGCAGTTCTTC. Translation gives CASRGTSGYNEQFF. The chain uses TRBV3-1 (or the pseudogene TRBV3-2) and TRBJ2-1; TRBD2 matches 12 bases. Germline V gene data show CDR1 as LGHDT and CDR2 as YNNKEL (reference sequence). The trim removed 6 bases at V and 4 bases at J, leaving 1 base unmatched. CDR3 length equals 14 residues.

V and J are TRBV4-2 and TRBJ2-1, with D perhaps TRBD1 (6 bases). CDR1 LGHNA and CDR2 YNFKEQ come from the germline V gene. The CDR3 length is 17 residues. V was trimmed by 6 bases and J by 0 bases, leaving 18 bases between them. CDR3 region: CASSLHSQGSSYNEQFF. CDR3 in DNA: TGTGCCAGCAGTCTCCATTCACAGGGATCCTCCTACAATGAGCAGTTCTTC.

The chain carries TRBV5-8 and TRBJ1-5, with D tentatively TRBD1 (5 bases). V lost 1 base and J 6 bases, leaving 14 bases between the germline ends. Germline values: CDR1 SGHTS, CDR2 YDEGEE. The CDR3 runs to 15 residues. This CDR3 reads CASSLSQVTGQPQHF. As DNA, the CDR3 is TGTGCCAGCAGCTTGAGCCAGGTCACAGGTCAGCCCCAGCATTTT.

This chain joins TRBV19 and TRBJ2-1, with 9 bases identical to TRBD2. V was pared by 3 bases and J by 9 bases, with 9 bases of the junction left unmatched. CDR3 length: 15 amino acids. Germline V CDR1 and CDR2: LNHDA, SQIVND (reference sequence). In DNA form, the CDR3 reads TGTGCCAGTAGTATGCGGCGGGAGGGTACCAGTGAGCAGTTCTTC. Protein sequence: CASSMRREGTSEQFF.

The chain is built from TRBV2 and TRBJ2-7; TRBD2 matches 10 bases. CDR3 length equals 15 residues. V lost 2 bases to trimming and J lost 6 bases; unmatched junction nucleotides: 7. Germline CDR1 is SNHLY and CDR2 is FYNNEI. For the CDR3, the DNA is TGTGCCAGCAGTGAACCCAGCGGGAGGGCCTCCGAGCAGTACTTC. It is translated as CASSEPSGRASEQYF.

CDR3 protein: CAWSRRGRFNEQYF. CDR3 DNA sequence: TGTGCCTGGAGTCGTAGGGGGCGCTTCAACGAGCAGTACTTC. This sequence joins TRBV30 and TRBJ2-7; TRBD1 aligns across 7 bases. This CDR3 spans 14 amino acids. V gave up 2 bases and J gave up 5 bases; unmatched junction bases: 9. Germline loops: CDR1 GTSNPN, CDR2 SVGIG (reference sequence).

V usage is TRBV7-3 and J usage is TRBJ2-1, with unresolved D. Germline CDR1 and CDR2: SGHTA and FQGTGA. Trimming removed 2 bases from V and 5 bases from J, with 7 bases in between. The CDR3 is 13 amino acids. The CDR3 protein is CASSLRLNNEQFF. The CDR3 nucleotides are TGTGCCAGCAGCTTACGTCTTAACAATGAGCAGTTCTTC. Based on the CDR3 plus reference TRBV7-3 and TRBJ2-1, the full variable domain is GAGVSQTPSNKVTEKGKYVELRCDPISGHTALYWYRQSLGQGPEFLIYFQGTGAADDSGLPNDRFFAVRPEGSVSTLKIQRTERGDSAVYLCASSLRLNNEQFFGPGTRLTVL.

The chain uses TRBV28 and TRBJ1-2; 9 bases fit TRBD1. This CDR3 contains 14 residues. The germline V gene encodes CDR1 MDHEN and CDR2 SYDVKM. V lost 6 bases, J lost 8 bases, and 10 bases stayed unmatched. The CDR3 loop reads CASRPAGTGMGYTF. The DNA of the CDR3 is TGTGCCAGCAGACCCGCTGGGACAGGGATGGGCTACACCTTC.

The chain uses TRBV7-2 and TRBJ2-1; TRBD1 matches 9 bases. V shed 7 bases, J shed 10 bases, and the junction held 14 bases outside the gene matches. Germline V gives CDR1 SGHTA, CDR2 FQGNSA. The CDR3 consists of 15 residues. CDR3 bases: TGTGCCAGCACCCTGACGGGACAGGGTGTAGAAGAGCAGTTCTTC. Encoded protein: CASTLTGQGVEEQFF. Full variable domain (remainder filled in from reference TRBV7-2 and TRBJ2-1): GAGVSQSPSNKVTEKGKDVELRCDPISGHTALYWYRQSLGQGLEFLIYFQGNSAPDKSGLPSDRFSAERTGGSVSTLTIQRTQQEDSAVYLCASTLTGQGVEEQFFGPGTRLTVL.

This clone has a handful of counts. This chain uses TRBV10-3 with TRBJ1-6; 9 nucleotides align to TRBD1. Looked up from germline, CDR1 is ENHRY and CDR2 is SYGVKD. This CDR3 contains 16 residues. J lost 4 bases, V lost 3 bases, and 4 bases had no gene match. The CDR3 DNA sequence: TGTGCCATCAGTGACTTCGGGACAGGGTATAATTCACCCCTCCACTTT. Translating it yields CAISDFGTGYNSPLHF.

About this clone: Germline is not matched at one junction end, which may reflect a read error. The CDR3 protein is CASSSYLASTKYF. The CDR3 DNA reads TGCGCCAGCAGCTCTTACCTAGCGTCGACCAAGTACTTC. V is TRBV4-3 and J is TRBJ2-5; perhaps TRBD2 as D (6 bases). This CDR3 has 13 amino acids. The germline CDR1 and CDR2 sequences are LGHNA and YSLEER.

The chain is built from TRBV6-2 or TRBV6-3 and TRBJ2-7; D ambiguous. This CDR3 comprises 13 residues. V gave up 4 bases and J gave up 1 base, with 8 bases separating them. In germline, CDR1 is MNHEY, CDR2 SVGEGT. The CDR3 loop reads CASSSDRSYEQYF. The CDR3 DNA sequence: TGTGCCAGCAGTTCCGATCGGTCCTACGAGCAGTACTTC.

This chain links TRBV19 with TRBJ2-7, with D possibly being TRBD1 (6 bases). V lost 4 bases and J 6 bases, leaving 19 bases between the germline ends. Germline V gives CDR1 LNHDA, CDR2 SQIVND (reference sequence). The CDR3 runs 15 residues. The CDR3 here is CASSTPTGGPFEQYF. CDR3 nucleotide sequence: TGTGCCAGTAGTACCCCGACAGGAGGTCCCTTCGAGCAGTACTTC.

This chain connects TRBV7-6 to TRBJ2-7; 8 nucleotides align to TRBD2. Germline V CDR1 and CDR2: SGHVS, FNYEAQ. The CDR3 spans 17 residues. V trimming: 0 bases; J trimming: 0 bases; junction bases outside the gene matches: 7. CDR3 sequence: CASSLAKAGESSYEQYF. The CDR3 nucleotides read TGTGCCAGCAGCTTAGCTAAAGCGGGGGAGAGCTCCTACGAGCAGTACTTC.

The chain uses TRBV9 and TRBJ2-1, with TRBD2 identical over 8 bases. CDR1 is SGDLS, CDR2 YYNGEE, per germline. V lost 3 bases, J lost 4 bases, and 6 bases stayed unmatched. This CDR3 is 15 amino acids long. CDR3 residues: CASSESGGLYNEQFF. As DNA, the CDR3 is TGTGCCAGCAGCGAGAGCGGGGGCTTGTACAATGAGCAGTTCTTC.

V and J are TRBV5-1 and TRBJ2-7, with D tentatively TRBD2 (7 bases). Germline loops: CDR1 SGHRS, CDR2 YFSETQ. CDR3 length: 17 residues. Trimming cost V 6 bases and J 0 bases, with 22 bases left between them. The CDR3 coding sequence is TGCGCCAGCAAGGTTGAGGGGGGGAGACCAAGCTCCTACGAGCAGTACTTC. The encoded protein is CASKVEGGRPSSYEQYF.

The chain carries TRBV29-1 and TRBJ2-2; D call uncertain. Germline V gene lookup returns CDR1 SQVTM and CDR2 ANQGSEA. V lost 4 bases and J 4 bases, leaving 4 bases between the germline ends. The CDR3 loop spans 11 amino acids. This CDR3 is CSVASTGELFF. The CDR3 DNA reads as TGCAGCGTTGCCAGCACCGGGGAGCTGTTTTTT.

This chain joins TRBV20-1 and TRBJ2-1; 9 bases agree with TRBD1. Germline assignment: CDR1 DFQATT and CDR2 SNEGSKA (reference sequence). J lost 7 bases, V lost 3 bases, and 13 bases had no gene match. The CDR3 runs to 16 residues. The CDR3, as DNA: TGCAGTGCTAGTCCGATACAGGGGGCGTTGGGGAATGAGCAGTTCTTC. This sequence encodes CSASPIQGALGNEQFF.